The 12 T cell receptor beta chains in this list originate from one sample, sequenced in a study of early stage breast cancer tumors. Profiled with immunoSEQ multiplex PCR; TCRdb holds only in-frame clones, not every one. The sample shows over 11,000 clones, 75% to 85% of them seen only once. Sequenced material: normal breast tissue next to the tumor. All receptors come from a person in their fifties or sixties with breast cancer.

This clone has just a few counts. The genes are TRBV10-1 and TRBJ2-1; a weak D match, TRBD2 (7 bases). From germline, CDR1 is WNHNN and CDR2 SYGVQD (reference sequence). Trimming removed 6 bases from V and 5 bases from J, with 23 bases in between. The CDR3 has 17 residues. CDR3 DNA: TGCGCCAGCAGCGGGACCCAGGGCCGGGGGGCCCACAATGAGCAGTTCTTC. It is translated as CASSGTQGRGAHNEQFF.

The V gene is TRBV7-5, the J gene TRBJ2-5; the DNA was not compared with TRBD1, the D call given in the table. TRBV7-5 is reported as a pseudogene. The CDR3 sequence is 19 residues long. The CDR3 nucleotides are TGTGTCAGAAGCTTAGGGTTGGGGCCTGATACAATGTACCAAGAGACCCAGTACTTC. Its translation: CVRSLGLGPDTMYQETQYF.

The chain employs TRBV4-1 and TRBJ1-1, with D hard to call. V shed 0 bases and J shed 4 bases, with 12 bases lying between them. Germline V lookup: CDR1 MGHRA, CDR2 YSYEKL. The CDR3 is 15 amino acids. This CDR3 reads CASSQEDLKVTEAFF. The CDR3 coding sequence is TGCGCCAGCAGCCAAGAGGACCTTAAGGTCACTGAAGCTTTCTTT.

The genes are TRBV18 and TRBJ2-3, with D possibly matching TRBD2 (6 bases). Trimming stripped 3 bases from V and 4 bases from J, with 8 bases between. Germline assignment: CDR1 KGHSH and CDR2 LQKENI. This CDR3 region has 13 residues. The CDR3 sequence: CASSPSGADTQYF. The CDR3 DNA reads TGTGCCAGCTCACCCTCGGGGGCAGATACGCAGTATTTT.

The rearrangement uses TRBV4-3 and TRBJ2-4; 15 bases are a match to TRBD2. The CDR3 is made up of 17 amino acids. V lost 4 bases, J lost 7 bases, and 8 bases stayed unmatched. CDR1 and CDR2 (germline): LGHNA, YSLEER. The CDR3: CASSPTGLAGGGNIQYF. As DNA, the CDR3 is TGCGCCAGCAGCCCGACGGGACTAGCGGGGGGCGGGAACATTCAGTACTTC.

The chain links TRBV2 to TRBJ1-1; D is perhaps TRBD1 (6 bases). This CDR3 region has 14 residues. The V end lost 8 bases, the J end lost 2 bases, and 15 bases lay between the germline ends. Germline CDR1 reads SNHLY; CDR2 reads FYNNEI. The CDR3 protein is CASGRGSGNTEAFF. The CDR3 DNA is TGTGCCAGCGGCAGGGGCAGCGGTAACACTGAAGCTTTCTTT. Filled out from reference TRBV2 and TRBJ1-1, the complete variable domain reads EPEVTQTPSHQVTQMGQEVILRCVPISNHLYFYWYRQILGQKVEFLVSFYNNEISEKSEIFDDQFSVERPDGSNFTLKIRSTKLEDSAMYFCASGRGSGNTEAFFGQGTRLTVV.

This chain connects TRBV18 to TRBJ2-2, with D possibly matching TRBD1 (5 bases). Germline CDR1 is KGHSH and CDR2 is LQKENI. Trimming removed 0 bases at V and 5 bases at J, with 13 bases between. This CDR3 is built from 16 residues. CDR3 amino acids: CASSPPMGPETGELFF. As DNA, the CDR3 is TGTGCCAGCTCACCACCGATGGGGCCGGAGACCGGGGAGCTGTTTTTT.

The chain links TRBV5-6 to TRBJ2-7, with no clear D. The CDR3 runs to 11 residues. Trimming pared 1 base from V and 3 bases from J, leaving 2 bases between. The germline V gene has CDR1 SGHDT and CDR2 YYEEEE. CDR3 residues: CASSLHYEQYF. In DNA, the CDR3 is TGTGCCAGCAGCTTGCACTACGAGCAGTACTTC.

This rearrangement joins TRBV9 to TRBJ2-7; 8 bases fit TRBD2. Looked up from germline, CDR1 is SGDLS and CDR2 is YYNGEE. The V gene end was trimmed by 0 bases and the J gene end by 3 bases; junction bases not matched to a gene: 2. CDR3 length: 14 residues. CDR3: CASSVGSGVYEQYF. The CDR3 DNA is TGTGCCAGCAGCGTAGGTAGCGGGGTCTACGAGCAGTACTTC.

The J gene is TRBJ1-4, the V gene TRBV18; 7 bases map to TRBD1. The CDR3 contains 14 residues. Germline V gene data show CDR1 as KGHSH and CDR2 as LQKENI. V lost 4 bases and J lost 8; bases outside the gene matches: 7. The DNA of the CDR3 is TGTGCCAGCTCACTGGACAGGAGAGGGGAAAAACTGTTTTTT. It specifies CASSLDRRGEKLFF.

The chain employs TRBV4-2 and TRBJ1-4; D may be TRBD1 (6 bases). The CDR3 is 13 residues long. Trimming took off 6 bases at V and 7 bases at J, with 12 bases between the two ends. CDR1 LGHNA and CDR2 YNFKEQ come from the germline V gene. CDR3 in amino acids: CASRGGQIEKLFF. CDR3 coding DNA: TGTGCCAGCAGGGGTGGACAGATTGAAAAACTGTTTTTT.

This chain joins TRBV7-9 and TRBJ2-5, with TRBD1 matching over 11 bases. CDR1 and CDR2 (germline): SEHNR, FQNEAQ (reference sequence). V lost 7 bases, J lost 5 bases, and 6 bases stayed unmatched. This CDR3 has 14 residues. DNA of the CDR3: TGTGCCAGCATCGGGACAGGGGGAGGGGAGACCCAGTACTTC. This translates into CASIGTGGGETQYF.